This note documents a single T cell receptor beta chain sequence. Its antigen is still unknown. It has no much larger one-base neighbor in the sample; base qualities were not kept. The sample originates from a study of OX40 agonist ivuxolimab in advanced cancers. Regarding the research as a whole: Ivuxolimab was a fully human IgG2 agonistic monoclonal antibody targeting the costimulatory receptor OX40 (CD134). Intravenous ivuxolimab was administered to patients every 2 weeks at six dose levels: 0.01, 0.1, 0.3, 1.5, 3 and 10 mg/kg. Among the approximately 54 dose-escalation patients, around 20 had hepatocellular carcinoma, around 15 melanoma, 9 renal cell carcinoma and 9 head and neck cancer. The dose-escalation cohort was roughly 87% male with a mean age of about 60 years, ranging from roughly 23 to 90. Patients were allowed to have had prior anti-PD-1, anti-PD-L1 or anti-CTLA-4 therapy, and around two fifths of the dose-escalation patients had been treated with checkpoint inhibitors. Partial responses occurred in three dose-escalation patients, of whom one had hepatocellular carcinoma and two had cutaneous melanoma. Peripheral TCRbeta sequencing aimed to test whether ivuxolimab altered TCR sequence diversity and caused clonal T-cell expansion. The paper covers the monotherapy dose-escalation part of the phase I ivuxolimab trial, which included N of about 50 patients. Broad study findings and their caveats: At doses of 0.1 to 3.0 mg/kg, clonal expansion of both CD4+ and CD8+ blood T cells was observed from baseline to week 6. In partial responders in the 0.1-3.0 mg/kg groups, normalized peripheral clonal expansion was found to be among the lowest, especially among CD8+ T cells. Low levels of normalized T-cell clonal expansion were also seen in some patients who did not respond. On average, CD8+ T cells showed more expanded clones than CD4+ T cells after ivuxolimab. Antigen specificity was not determined for the clonally expanded peripheral T cells.

Patients with a history of autoimmune disease or receiving systemic immunosuppression were excluded from the trial. Peripheral blood for TCR sequencing was collected from all dose cohorts at baseline, on cycle 4 day 1, and on cycle 7 day 1. The samples were taken from a phase I, first-in-human, multicenter, open-label dose-escalation trial of ivuxolimab. Adults with locally advanced or metastatic melanoma, renal cell carcinoma, hepatocellular carcinoma or head and neck squamous cell carcinoma were enrolled in the trial. Before TCR sequencing, CD4+ and CD8+ T cells were separately sorted from peripheral blood. Via the germline V gene, CDR1 is SGHVS and CDR2 FNYEAQ. Including cysteine and phenylalanine, the CDR3 has 12 amino acids. The sequence is cut down to CDR3 DNA, 36 bases in frame from base 1. Trimming at the junction amounts to 3 bases on V and 1 base on J, and the germline ends lie 2 bases apart.

Genomic DNA was extracted from sorted cells for sequencing of the TCRbeta CDR3 region. The immunoSEQ Assay was used for sequencing of TCRbeta CDR3 regions. TCRdb retrieved this table from immuneACCESS and kept in-frame rearrangements only. Not all clones are present; in checked studies, unresolved V genes account for under half, and no reason is known for the remainder. The sample table holds 48,000 or so clones, of which nearly 95% were seen once. The ten most abundant clones make up roughly 6.8% of the sample. Recombination linked TRBV7-6 to TRBJ2-3; too little of a D gene remains to name it. This TCR came from an adult with an advanced solid tumor such as melanoma, head and neck, liver or kidney cancer. Sequences were derived from CD4+ or CD8+ T cells sorted from blood, sampled in a trial of the OX40 agonist ivuxolimab. This receptor carries the CDR3 CASSLGTDTQYF. The nucleotides are TGTGCCAGCAGCTTGGGCACAGATACGCAGTATTTT.